This T cell receptor (beta chain) stems from a study of blood T cell repertoires in COVID-19. In the original processing: Reference gene primer amplification yielded estimated nucleated cell counts. Sequencing was performed with immunoSEQ multiplex PCR; in TCRdb, only in-frame clones are kept and a portion is missing. Clone size and the V and J calls come from that table; the DNA yielded D and trimming. The sample has 150,000 to 200,000 clones, approximately 82% seen once. Germline loops: CDR1 DFQATT, CDR2 SNEGSKA (reference sequence). The CDR3 spans 16 residues. V lost 3 bases to trimming and J lost 1 base; unmatched junction nucleotides: 6.

This TCR was sampled from a woman between 70 and 85 years old who had recovered from COVID-19. The V and J genes are TRBV20-1 and TRBJ2-2; 9 bases are a match to TRBD2. The specimen was peripheral blood. The DNA for the CDR3 is TGCAGTGCTAGTCGGCTAGCGGGATGGAACACCGGGGAGCTGTTTTTT. It translates to CSASRLAGWNTGELFF.